This T cell receptor beta chain appears in the sequencing data of a study of T cell responses to AZD1222 COVID-19 vaccine. The data were produced by immunoSEQ multiplex PCR, yet TCRdb's version contains in-frame clones alone and is incomplete. The sample lists around 130,000 clones, roughly 85% occurring once. The CDR3 consists of 12 residues. V was trimmed by 3 bases and J by 7 bases, leaving 10 bases between them. CDR1 is MDHEN and CDR2 is SYDVKM in the germline V gene. This sequence originates from an adult in good health. The rearrangement links TRBV28 to TRBJ2-7, with D perhaps TRBD2 (6 bases). Sample: peripheral blood, taken on day 0 of MenACWY control vaccination. The CDR3 DNA reads TGTGCCAGCAGTTTGACTAGAGAGGAGCAGTACTTC. As protein: CASSLTREEQYF.